This T cell receptor beta chain was recovered during a study of HIV-infected patients and healthy controls. TCRdb recomputed calls from the 5' RACE reads with MiXCR, one row per CDR3 protein. The sample yields about 64,000 distinct CDR3 sequences, 15% to 20% seen once. Material for sequencing was CD4+ T cells from blood. The receptor was derived from a human donor in good health.

Here the CDR3 reads CASSFLGGEQFF. The CDR3 DNA is TGTGCCAGCAGTTTTTTGGGGGGAGAGCAGTTCTTC. The chain is built from TRBV12-3 or TRBV12-4 and TRBJ2-1, with D perhaps matching TRBD2 (6 bases). This CDR3 is built from 12 residues. V was cut by 3 bases and J by 10 bases, with 10 bases left in between.